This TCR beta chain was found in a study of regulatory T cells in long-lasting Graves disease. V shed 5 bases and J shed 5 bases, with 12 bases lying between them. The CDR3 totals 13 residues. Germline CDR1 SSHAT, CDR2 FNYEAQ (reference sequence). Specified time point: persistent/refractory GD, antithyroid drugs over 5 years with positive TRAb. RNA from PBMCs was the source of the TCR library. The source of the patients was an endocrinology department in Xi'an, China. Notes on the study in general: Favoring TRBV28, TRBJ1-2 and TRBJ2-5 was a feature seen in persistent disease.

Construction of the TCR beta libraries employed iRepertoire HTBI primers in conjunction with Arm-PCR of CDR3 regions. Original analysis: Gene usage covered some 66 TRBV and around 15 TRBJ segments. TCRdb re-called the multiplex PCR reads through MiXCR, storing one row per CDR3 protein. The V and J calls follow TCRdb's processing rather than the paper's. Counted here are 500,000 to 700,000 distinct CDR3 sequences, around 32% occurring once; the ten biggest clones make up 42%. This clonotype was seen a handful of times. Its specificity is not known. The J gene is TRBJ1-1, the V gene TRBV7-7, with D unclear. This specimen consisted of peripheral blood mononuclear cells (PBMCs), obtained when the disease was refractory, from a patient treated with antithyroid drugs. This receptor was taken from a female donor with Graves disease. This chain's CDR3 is CASSAKIGTEAFF. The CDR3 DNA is TGTGCCAGCAGCGCCAAGATAGGAACTGAAGCTTTCTTT.